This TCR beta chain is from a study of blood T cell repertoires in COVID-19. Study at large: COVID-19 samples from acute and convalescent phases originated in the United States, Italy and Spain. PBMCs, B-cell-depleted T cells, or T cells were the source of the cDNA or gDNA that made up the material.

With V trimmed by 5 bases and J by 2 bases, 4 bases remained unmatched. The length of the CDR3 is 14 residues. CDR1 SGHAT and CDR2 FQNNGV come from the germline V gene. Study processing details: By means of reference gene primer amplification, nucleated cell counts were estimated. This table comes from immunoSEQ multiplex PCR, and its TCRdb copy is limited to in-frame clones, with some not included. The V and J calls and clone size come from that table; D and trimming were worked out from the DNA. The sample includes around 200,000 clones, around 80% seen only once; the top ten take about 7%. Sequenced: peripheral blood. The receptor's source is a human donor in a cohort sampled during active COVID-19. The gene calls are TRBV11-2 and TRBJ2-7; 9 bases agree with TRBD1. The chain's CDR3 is CASSPGTGTYEQYF. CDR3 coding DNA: TGTGCCAGCAGCCCAGGGACAGGGACCTACGAGCAGTACTTC.